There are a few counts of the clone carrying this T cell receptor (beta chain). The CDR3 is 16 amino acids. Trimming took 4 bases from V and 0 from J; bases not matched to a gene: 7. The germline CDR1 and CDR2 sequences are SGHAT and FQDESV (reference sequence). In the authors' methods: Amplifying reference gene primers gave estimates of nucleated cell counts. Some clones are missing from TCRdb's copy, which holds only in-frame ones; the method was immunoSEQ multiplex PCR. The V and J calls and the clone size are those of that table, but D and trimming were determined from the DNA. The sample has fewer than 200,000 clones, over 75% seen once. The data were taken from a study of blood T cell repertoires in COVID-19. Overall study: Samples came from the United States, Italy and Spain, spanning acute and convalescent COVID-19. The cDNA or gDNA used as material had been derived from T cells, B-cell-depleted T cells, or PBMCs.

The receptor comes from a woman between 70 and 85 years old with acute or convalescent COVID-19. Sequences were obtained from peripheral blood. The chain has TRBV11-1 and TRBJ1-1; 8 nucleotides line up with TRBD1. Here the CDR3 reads CASSYATGGLNTEAFF. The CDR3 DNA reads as TGTGCCAGCAGCTACGCAACAGGGGGTCTGAACACTGAAGCTTTCTTT.